The entry that follows covers one T cell receptor (beta chain) sequence. Its target is not known. This sample was taken from a study of OX40 agonist ivuxolimab in advanced cancers. Turning to the study itself: Partial responses were observed in three patients, of whom one had hepatocellular carcinoma and two had cutaneous melanoma.

Study-level points and caveats: Dosing at 0.1 to 3.0 mg/kg was accompanied by clonal expansion of CD4+ and CD8+ blood T cells by week 6. Nonresponders, in some cases, also had low normalized T-cell clonal expansion.

The CDR3 runs to 12 residues. Germline CDR1 is MDHEN and CDR2 is SYDVKM. The germline V and J ends were trimmed by 5 bases and 8 bases, with 10 bases remaining between them. Only in-frame clones appear in the TCRdb table, and some are missing; sequencing was by immunoSEQ multiplex PCR. The data hold about 47,000 clones, with roughly 90% observed a single time. Enrollment shut out patients with autoimmune disease history or systemic immunosuppression. The chain employs TRBV28 and TRBJ2-1; D may be TRBD1 (6 bases). The TCR originated in an adult with an advanced solid tumor such as melanoma, head and neck, liver or kidney cancer. The starting material was CD4+ or CD8+ T cells sorted from blood, obtained in a trial of the OX40 agonist ivuxolimab. The CDR3 DNA reads TGTGCCAGCAGTACAACAGGGTATGAGCAGTTCTTC. As protein: CASSTTGYEQFF. The entire variable domain, with the rest obtained from reference TRBV28 and TRBJ2-1, is as follows: DVKVTQSSRYLVKRTGEKVFLECVQDMDHENMFWYRQDPGLGLRLIYFSYDVKMKEKGDIPEGYSVSREKKERFSLILESASTNQTSMYLCASSTTGYEQFFGPGTRLTVL.